Below, 24 T cell receptor beta chains from the same sample are listed, as sequenced in a study of molecular identifiers for immune sequencing clone quantification. TCRdb itself ran the PCR reads through MiXCR, one entry per CDR3 protein. The data show fewer than 350,000 distinct CDR3 sequences, 20% to 25% seen once. The sample comprised naive CD8+ T cells from blood, with Jurkat cell RNA spiked in. Subset given: FACS-sorted CD8+CD4-CCR7+CD45RA+ naive T cells. These TCRs come from a human donor in good health. Some libraries in this study had Jurkat cell RNA spiked in.

CDR3 sequence: CASSFTEGNTEAFF. The CDR3, as DNA: TGTGCCAGCAGCTTTACGGAGGGGAACACTGAAGCTTTCTTT. The chain couples TRBV7-8 to TRBJ1-1; D ambiguous. The CDR3 has 14 residues. The V end was cut by 3 bases, the J end by 1 base, with 9 bases between. CDR1 SGHVS and CDR2 FQNEAQ come from the germline V gene.

Ten or more counts support this clonotype. V and J are TRBV3-1 and TRBJ2-1, with a tentative D call TRBD1 (6 bases). Per germline, CDR1 LGHDT and CDR2 YNNKEL (reference sequence). Trimming pared 1 base from V and 4 bases from J, leaving 8 bases between. The CDR3 runs 14 residues. CDR3 coding DNA: TGTGCCAGCAGCCAAGGAGGACAGTACAATGAGCAGTTCTTC. Its protein product is CASSQGGQYNEQFF.

This clonotype showed up many times. This chain connects TRBV4-3 to TRBJ2-1, with 8 bases that match TRBD1. Looked up from germline, CDR1 is LGHNA and CDR2 is YSLEER. The J segment lost 8 bases and the V segment lost 0 bases, leaving 12 bases of the junction unmatched. This CDR3 region has 17 residues. In nucleotides, the CDR3 is TGCGCCAGCAGCCAAGATATCCCCGATCAGGGGGCCCATGAGCAGTTCTTC. This gives the protein CASSQDIPDQGAHEQFF.

This clonotype was counted at least ten times. This chain uses TRBV28 with TRBJ2-5; D is unclear. This CDR3 comprises 14 residues. The V end lost 6 bases, the J end lost 5 bases, and 16 bases lay between the germline ends. Germline V gene sequence: CDR1 MDHEN, CDR2 SYDVKM. The CDR3 region has the DNA TGTGCCAGCAGCCCATTAGTAGGGCGCGAGACCCAGTACTTC. Amino acids: CASSPLVGRETQYF. The variable domain in full, completed from reference TRBV28 and TRBJ2-5, reads DVKVTQSSRYLVKRTGEKVFLECVQDMDHENMFWYRQDPGLGLRLIYFSYDVKMKEKGDIPEGYSVSREKKERFSLILESASTNQTSMYLCASSPLVGRETQYFGPGTRLLVL.

This clonotype was picked up a small number of times. This chain links TRBV7-9 with TRBJ2-1; TRBD1 aligns across 9 bases. The CDR3 is 16 residues long. Germline CDR1 SEHNR, CDR2 FQNEAQ (reference sequence). The trim removed 1 base at V and 1 base at J, leaving 2 bases unmatched. CDR3 in DNA: TGTGCCAGCAGCTTAGTGACAGGGGGGTCCTACAATGAGCAGTTCTTC. It encodes CASSLVTGGSYNEQFF.

This clonotype has just a few counts. It may be a read error: a sequence one base away is much more abundant. The chain employs TRBV30 and TRBJ2-7, with 7 bases aligning to TRBD2. This CDR3 contains 12 residues. Germline V gives CDR1 GTSNPN, CDR2 SVGIG (reference sequence). CDR3 sequence: CAWSEGGYEKYF. The CDR3 nucleotides read TGTGCCTGGAGCGAGGGAGGGTACGAGAAGTACTTC.

Only a few counts were recorded for this clonotype. V is TRBV7-9 and J is TRBJ2-7; 7 bases map to TRBD2. This CDR3 has 17 amino acids. Unmatched junction bases numbered 16, after V lost 5 bases and J lost 3 bases. The germline CDR1 and CDR2 sequences are SEHNR and FQNEAQ (reference sequence). The CDR3 reads CASSPRPGTIKNYEQYF. Here the CDR3 DNA reads TGTGCCAGCAGCCCTCGCCCGGGGACTATAAAAAACTACGAGCAGTACTTC. The variable domain in full, with the rest retrieved from reference TRBV7-9 and TRBJ2-7, is DTGVSQNPRHKITKRGQNVTFRCDPISEHNRLYWYRQTLGQGPEFLTYFQNEAQLEKSRLLSDRFSAERPKGSFSTLEIQRTEQGDSAMYLCASSPRPGTIKNYEQYFGPGTRLTVT.

The chain links TRBV7-9 to TRBJ2-7; perhaps TRBD2 as D (5 bases). The CDR3 contains 13 residues. The germline V gene encodes CDR1 SEHNR and CDR2 FQNEAQ (reference sequence). The V end was cut by 6 bases, the J end by 4 bases, with 13 bases between. CDR3 coding DNA: TGTGCCAGCAGACGACCGGGGAGTTACGAGCAGTACTTC. The encoded protein is CASRRPGSYEQYF.

V is TRBV3-2 and J is TRBJ2-5; the D call of TRBD1 is as the table states it, not checked on the DNA. TRBV3-2 is listed as a pseudogene. CDR3 size: 18 residues. The CDR3 is CASSQHSFGGATTETQYF. For the CDR3, the DNA is TGTGCCAGCAGCCAACACAGTTTTGGGGGCGCAACCACCGAGACCCAGTACTTC.

This clonotype occurred many times. The chain employs TRBV7-9 and TRBJ2-1; possible D gene TRBD2, 6 bases. V lost 3 bases and J 2 bases, leaving 8 bases between the germline ends. The V gene's germline CDR1 is SEHNR and CDR2 FQNEAQ (reference sequence). The CDR3 totals 14 residues. The CDR3 nucleotides read TGTGCCAGCAGCTTGGCGGGGACCTACAATGAGCAGTTCTTC. It specifies CASSLAGTYNEQFF.

This clonotype was recorded many times. This chain joins TRBV2 and TRBJ1-1; D remains unclear. The CDR3 contains 11 residues. Trimming pared 8 bases from V and 4 bases from J, leaving 8 bases between. Germline lookup yields CDR1 SNHLY and CDR2 FYNNEI. The CDR3 coding sequence is TGTGCCAGCGGGTTGACCACTGAAGCTTTCTTT. The encoded protein is CASGLTTEAFF.

As for this clonotype: A much larger clone differs from this one at a single base, so this may be a read error. This sequence joins TRBV13 and TRBJ2-3, with 13 bases fitting TRBD2. After removal of 5 bases from V and 3 bases from J, the junction contained 5 bases not matched to a gene. The CDR3 is 16 amino acids. The germline gives CDR1 PRHDT, CDR2 FYEKMQ (reference sequence). CDR3 protein: CASSNGTSGNTDTQYF. CDR3 nucleotide sequence: TGTGCCAGCAGCAACGGGACTAGCGGGAATACAGATACGCAGTATTTT. Based on the CDR3 plus reference TRBV13 and TRBJ2-3, the full variable domain is AAGVIQSPRHLIKEKRETATLKCYPIPRHDTVYWYQQGPGQDPQFLISFYEKMQSDKGSIPDRFSAQQFSDYHSELNMSSLELGDSALYFCASSNGTSGNTDTQYFGPGTRLTVL.

In this sample, this clonotype turned up a few times. An end of the junction differs from the germline gene, which may be a read error. V gene TRBV7-9 combines with J gene TRBJ2-7; D is undetermined. Germline V CDR1 and CDR2: SEHNR, FQNEAQ (reference sequence). This CDR3 comprises 12 residues. The CDR3 here is CASSLGHYGQYF. In nucleotides, the CDR3 is TGTGCCAGCAGCTTAGGGCACTACGGGCAGTACTTC. Full variable domain (outside the CDR3, taken from reference TRBV7-9 and TRBJ2-7): DTGVSQNPRHKITKRGQNVTFRCDPISEHNRLYWYRQTLGQGPEFLTYFQNEAQLEKSRLLSDRFSAERPKGSFSTLEIQRTEQGDSAMYLCASSLGHYGQYFGPGTRLTVT.

This chain uses TRBV20-1 with TRBJ1-5, with D hard to call. The CDR3 length is 16 residues. CDR1 is DFQATT and CDR2 is SNEGSKA in the germline V gene (reference sequence). Between the trimmed V and J ends, which lost 2 bases and 5 bases, there was a span of 19 bases. Written as DNA, the CDR3 is TGCAGTGCTAGATCTACCGGCGGAAAGGTGCATCAGCCCCAGCATTTT. It specifies CSARSTGGKVHQPQHF.

This clonotype was seen at least ten times. This chain joins TRBV5-4 and TRBJ1-4, with D perhaps TRBD1 (6 bases). Trimming shortened V by 0 bases and J by 0 bases, and 12 bases separated the two germline ends. This CDR3 has 17 amino acids. Per the germline V gene, CDR1 is SGHNT and CDR2 is YYREEE (reference sequence). In nucleotides, the CDR3 is TGTGCCAGCAGCTTGGAGGGGGGAGGTGCAACTAATGAAAAACTGTTTTTT. As protein: CASSLEGGGATNEKLFF.

With respect to this clonotype: A much larger clone differs from this one at a single base, so this may be a read error. The chain has TRBV20-1 and TRBJ2-3, with TRBD2 as a possible D gene (6 bases). This CDR3 is built from 11 residues. Germline loops: CDR1 DFQATT, CDR2 SNEGSKA (reference sequence). The V end lost 0 bases, the J end lost 10 bases, and 8 bases lay between the germline ends. The DNA for the CDR3 is TGCAGTGCTAGAGATGGGGGGTCGCAGTATTTT. This translates into CSARDGGSQYF.

This clonotype was counted at least ten times. In DNA form, the CDR3 reads TGTGCCAGCAGCTTATTAGGGGACGGTAATGAAAAACTGTTTTTT. Translating it yields CASSLLGDGNEKLFF. The J gene is TRBJ1-4, the V gene TRBV7-9, with D maybe TRBD1 (5 bases). Germline V gene lookup returns CDR1 SEHNR and CDR2 FQNEAQ (reference sequence). V was shortened by 2 bases and J by 4 bases, with 11 bases between the two germline ends. The CDR3 loop spans 15 amino acids. The variable domain in full, with the rest retrieved from reference TRBV7-9 and TRBJ1-4, is DTGVSQNPRHKITKRGQNVTFRCDPISEHNRLYWYRQTLGQGPEFLTYFQNEAQLEKSRLLSDRFSAERPKGSFSTLEIQRTEQGDSAMYLCASSLLGDGNEKLFFGSGTQLSVL.

The V call is TRBV7-9, the J call TRBJ2-5; possibly TRBD1 for D (5 bases). Trimming took off 1 base at V and 3 bases at J, with 15 bases between the two ends. This CDR3 contains 16 residues. CDR1 is SEHNR and CDR2 is FQNEAQ in the germline V gene (reference sequence). CDR3: CASSLEKVAGKETQYF. In DNA form, the CDR3 reads TGTGCCAGCAGCTTAGAGAAAGTTGCAGGGAAAGAGACCCAGTACTTC.

The count of this clonotype is one. This may come from a read error, since a much larger clone is one base off. V and J are TRBV6-5 and TRBJ2-2; the match to TRBD2 covers 7 bases. CDR3 length equals 14 residues. Per the germline V gene, CDR1 is MNHEY and CDR2 is SVGAGI. CDR3 sequence reads: CGSSSRGRAGELFF. The CDR3 DNA follows: TGTGGCAGCAGTTCACGGGGGAGGGCCGGGGAGCTGTTTTTT.

Only one count was recorded for this clonotype. The gene calls are TRBV19 and TRBJ2-3; D gene unclear. Trimming left V 7 bases short and J 2 bases short, with 16 bases between. The CDR3 sequence is 15 residues long. CDR1 and CDR2 from the germline V gene are LNHDA and SQIVND (reference sequence). Here the CDR3 reads CASTYRVGNTDTQYF. The DNA for the CDR3 is TGTGCCAGTACCTATAGAGTGGGGAACACAGATACGCAGTATTTT. Full variable domain (outside the CDR3, taken from reference TRBV19 and TRBJ2-3): DGGITQSPKYLFRKEGQNVTLSCEQNLNHDAMYWYRQDPGQGLRLIYYSQIVNDFQKGDIAEGYSVSREKKESFPLTVTSAQKNPTAFYLCASTYRVGNTDTQYFGPGTRLTVL.

This clonotype was recorded a few times. The rearrangement links TRBV10-3 to TRBJ2-1, with 12 bases matching TRBD2. The germline CDR1 and CDR2 sequences are ENHRY and SYGVKD. The CDR3 consists of 15 residues. V shed 2 bases, J shed 5 bases, and the junction held 1 base outside the gene matches. The CDR3 spells CAISERLAGDNEQFF. For the CDR3, the DNA is TGTGCCATCAGTGAGAGACTAGCGGGGGACAATGAGCAGTTCTTC.

For this clonotype: A much larger clone sits a single nucleotide away, making a read error possible. The rearrangement links TRBV5-1 to TRBJ2-2, with no clear D. Germline lookup yields CDR1 SGHRS and CDR2 YFSETQ. The CDR3 is 15 residues long. The V end was cut by 2 bases, the J end by 4 bases, with 12 bases between. DNA of the CDR3: TGCGCCAGCAGCTTCTTCCCAGAGAGCACCGGGGAGCTGTTTTTT. Residues: CASSFFPESTGELFF.

This clonotype was observed at least ten times. The chain joins TRBV15 to TRBJ2-2; 9 bases fit TRBD1. Germline loops: CDR1 LNHNV, CDR2 YYDKDF (reference sequence). The V and J ends lost 10 bases and 4 bases, in that order; junction bases with no gene match: 16. This CDR3 comprises 17 residues. The CDR3 coding sequence is TGTGCCATCGCAACCTTTGGGACAGGGCAGTTCACCGGGGAGCTGTTTTTT. This sequence encodes CAIATFGTGQFTGELFF. Full variable domain (rest looked up from reference TRBV15 and TRBJ2-2): DAMVIQNPRYQVTQFGKPVTLSCSQTLNHNVMYWYQQKSSQAPKLLFHYYDKDFNNEADTPDNFQSRRPNTSFCFLDIRSPGLGDTAMYLCAIATFGTGQFTGELFFGEGSRLTVL.

V is TRBV7-9 and J is TRBJ2-7, with 10 nucleotides matching TRBD2. Germline CDR1 and CDR2: SEHNR and FQNEAQ (reference sequence). With 4 bases clipped from V and 6 bases from J, the junction kept 6 bases outside the gene matches. This CDR3 region has 14 residues. CDR3 in DNA: TGTGCCAGCAGCTCAGCGGGGGGGCCAGGCGAGCAGTACTTC. Encoded protein: CASSSAGGPGEQYF.